One sample yielded the 8 T cell receptor beta chains listed below, sequenced in a study of CD8 T cells in ankylosing spondylitis. In TCRdb, the 5' RACE reads were re-called with MiXCR into one record per CDR3 protein. Of 150,000 to 200,000 distinct CDR3 sequences in the sample, 18% were seen once. The material sequenced was blood, either unsorted or a sorted T cell fraction (not recorded which). Every receptor here comes from a male donor under 30 with ankylosing spondylitis or in good health (not recorded which).

This clonotype has only one observation. The junction does not match germline at one end; this may be a read error. The V gene is TRBV11-2, the J gene TRBJ2-1, with TRBD2 as a possible D gene (6 bases). This CDR3 is built from 13 residues. Germline assignment: CDR1 SGHAT and CDR2 FQNNGV. The CDR3 sequence: CASSLDHGTGFVF. The CDR3 DNA follows: TGTGCCAGCAGCTTAGACCATGGGACTGGCTTTGTGTTC. Complete variable domain (other parts from reference TRBV11-2 and TRBJ2-1): EAGVAQSPRYKIIEKRQSVAFWCNPISGHATLYWYQQILGQGPKLLIQFQNNGVVDDSQLPKDRFSAERLKGVDSTLKIQPAKLEDSAVYLCASSLDHGTGFVFGPGTRLTVL.

This clonotype was seen at least ten times. The CDR3 reads CASSGASYNEQFF. DNA of the CDR3: TGTGCCAGCAGTGGGGCCTCGTACAATGAGCAGTTCTTC. V usage is TRBV6-6 and J usage is TRBJ2-1; weak D call: TRBD1 (5 bases). Trimming cost V 5 bases and J 4 bases, with 9 bases left between them. Germline CDR1 is MNHNY and CDR2 is SVGAGI (reference sequence). The CDR3 runs 13 residues.

This clonotype was counted many times. The chain is built from TRBV12-3 or TRBV12-4 and TRBJ2-2, with a possible D match to TRBD2 (6 bases). Trimming took off 5 bases at V and 6 bases at J, with 10 bases between the two ends. The CDR3 runs 13 residues. The CDR3 here is CASSGWDSGELFF. The DNA of the CDR3 is TGTGCCAGCAGTGGCTGGGACTCCGGGGAGCTGTTTTTT.

This clonotype has ten or more counts. The chain links TRBV27 to TRBJ2-2; D is possibly TRBD1 (5 bases). V dropped 4 bases and J dropped 7 bases, with 22 bases sitting between them. Germline CDR1 and CDR2: MNHEY and SMNVEV (reference sequence). This CDR3 is 17 amino acids long. The CDR3 coding sequence is TGTGCCAGCAGTTCCCGGATAGGGGCCATGCGAGTCGGGGAGCTGTTTTTT. Its translation is CASSSRIGAMRVGELFF.

This clonotype has at least ten counts. V gene TRBV11-2 combines with J gene TRBJ2-5; weak D call: TRBD2 (5 bases). Looked up from germline, CDR1 is SGHAT and CDR2 is FQNNGV. The CDR3 loop spans 13 amino acids. V was clipped by 4 bases and J by 3 bases, with 9 bases between them. CDR3 in DNA: TGTGCCAGCAGCTCCGGAGGTGAAGAGACCCAGTACTTC. Amino acid sequence: CASSSGGEETQYF.

This clonotype was seen many times. The rearrangement uses TRBV7-9 and TRBJ2-5; 12 positions agree with TRBD2. With 8 bases clipped from V and 5 bases from J, the junction kept 9 bases outside the gene matches. The CDR3 runs to 15 residues. From germline, CDR1 is SEHNR and CDR2 FQNEAQ (reference sequence). CDR3 sequence: CASHGTSGFRETQYF. CDR3 in DNA: TGTGCCAGCCACGGGACTAGCGGGTTTCGCGAGACCCAGTACTTC. Based on the CDR3 plus reference TRBV7-9 and TRBJ2-5, the full variable domain is DTGVSQNPRHKITKRGQNVTFRCDPISEHNRLYWYRQTLGQGPEFLTYFQNEAQLEKSRLLSDRFSAERPKGSFSTLEIQRTEQGDSAMYLCASHGTSGFRETQYFGPGTRLLVL.

This clonotype was counted at least ten times. The rearrangement joins TRBV14 to TRBJ2-3, with D possibly called TRBD1 or TRBD2 (6 bases each). V lost 1 base and J 2 bases, leaving 16 bases between the germline ends. Per germline, CDR1 SGHDN and CDR2 FVKESK. This CDR3 contains 17 residues. In DNA, the CDR3 is TGTGCCAGCAGCCAAGGAGACAGGACTACGTTCACAGATACGCAGTATTTT. As protein: CASSQGDRTTFTDTQYF.

This clonotype was seen many times. V is TRBV10-3 and J is TRBJ2-5; weak D call: TRBD1 (6 bases). Trimming stripped 4 bases from V and 0 bases from J, with 6 bases between. The CDR3 sequence is 13 residues long. The germline gives CDR1 ENHRY, CDR2 SYGVKD. CDR3 nucleotides: TGTGCCATCAGTGGGACAGACCAAGAGACCCAGTACTTC. Translated: CAISGTDQETQYF.